Listed below are T cell receptor beta chains from one sample, sequenced in a study of cytomegalovirus exposure and HLA in healthy donors. Produced via immunoSEQ multiplex PCR; TCRdb's table is partial and in-frame only. Of more than 95,000 clones in the sample, 60% to 85% were seen once. The specimen was PBMCs. All receptors come from a man younger than 40 in good health and CMV-seronegative. CDR3s leave out the opening cysteine and the closing phenylalanine or tryptophan.

v_call: TRBV10-3
cdr3_aa: AIGGNPAGNTEAF

v_call: TRBV27
cdr3_aa: ASSLGTSGGSSYEQY

v_call: TRBV7-9
cdr3_aa: ASIQQGLEEKLF

v_call: TRBV29-1
cdr3_aa: SVSQGVSGYT

v_call: TRBV20-1
cdr3_aa: SASGSYEQY

v_call: TRBV25-1
cdr3_aa: ASSEDGPF

v_call: TRBV30
cdr3_aa: AWRQGQGETQY

v_call: TRBV28
cdr3_aa: ASSLGGNQETQY

v_call: TRBV7-8
cdr3_aa: ASSLSQAPGELF

v_call: TRBV9
cdr3_aa: ASSSPSGSRAGELF

v_call: TRBV9
cdr3_aa: ASSVGDRGRTDTQY

v_call: TRBV5-4
cdr3_aa: ASSLTGGSTNEKLF

v_call: TRBV6-6
cdr3_aa: ASRGTASLNQPQH

v_call: TRBV5-1
cdr3_aa: ASRLRESTTGELF

v_call: TRBV19
cdr3_aa: ASSRGRASTGELF

v_call: TRBV5-4
cdr3_aa: ASSPGLAGTGELF

v_call: TRBV5-1
cdr3_aa: ASSLAGTGIEKLF

v_call: TRBV5-1
cdr3_aa: ASSLGTASGTGELF

v_call: TRBV13
cdr3_aa: ASSISFRGEMEDGYT

v_call: TRBV5-4
cdr3_aa: ASSLARNEQF

v_call: TRBV6-4
cdr3_aa: ASSSTPSGGGADTQY

v_call: TRBV6-4
cdr3_aa: ASSDRGGTEAF

v_call: TRBV5-1
cdr3_aa: ASSFTGSSYNEQF

v_call: TRBV30
cdr3_aa: AWSVGQGAGGGQPQH

v_call: TRBV5-4
cdr3_aa: ASSPQGNTDTQY

v_call: TRBV18
cdr3_aa: ASSPRQGSVAKNIQY

v_call: TRBV6-5
cdr3_aa: ASGAGAEKLF

v_call: TRBV6-6
cdr3_aa: ASRPLAGGSYEQY

v_call: TRBV9
cdr3_aa: ASSPRDRVNLLGYT

v_call: TRBV1
cdr3_aa: TSSQDLSGTGSEAF

v_call: TRBV7-6
cdr3_aa: ASSHTLAGGPGGKTQY

v_call: TRBV6-1
cdr3_aa: ASRNRVWEGYT

v_call: TRBV7-9
cdr3_aa: ASSSSGTGVISYEQY

v_call: TRBV6-5
cdr3_aa: ASSYLETPY

v_call: TRBV6-4
cdr3_aa: ASSEMAGSYNEQF

v_call: TRBV6-5
cdr3_aa: ASSATSGSFYEQY

v_call: TRBV2
cdr3_aa: ASSEQRDSYEQY

v_call: TRBV28
cdr3_aa: ASSMVGGLGEKLF

v_call: TRBV6-1
cdr3_aa: ASRQGHSYEQY

v_call: TRBV5-6
cdr3_aa: ASSGTGQGMEKLF

v_call: TRBV4-1
cdr3_aa: ASSQEGASSPLH

v_call: TRBV7-9
cdr3_aa: ASSSRTGESDQPQH